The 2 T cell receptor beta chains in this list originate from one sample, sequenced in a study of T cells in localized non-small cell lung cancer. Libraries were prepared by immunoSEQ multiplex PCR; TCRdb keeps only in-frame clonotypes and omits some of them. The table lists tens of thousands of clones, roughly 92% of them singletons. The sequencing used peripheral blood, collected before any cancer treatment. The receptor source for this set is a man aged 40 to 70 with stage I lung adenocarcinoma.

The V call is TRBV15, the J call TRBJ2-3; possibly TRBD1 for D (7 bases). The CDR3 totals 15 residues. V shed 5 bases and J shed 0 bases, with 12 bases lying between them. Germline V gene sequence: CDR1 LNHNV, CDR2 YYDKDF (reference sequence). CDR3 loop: CATSPGGLSTDTQYF. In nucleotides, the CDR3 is TGTGCCACCAGCCCAGGGGGGCTTAGCACAGATACGCAGTATTTT.

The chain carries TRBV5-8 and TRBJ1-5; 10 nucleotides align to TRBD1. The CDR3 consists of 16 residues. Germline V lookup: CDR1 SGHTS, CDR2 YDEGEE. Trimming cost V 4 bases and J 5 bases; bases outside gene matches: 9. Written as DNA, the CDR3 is TGTGCCAGCAGCCCGGGGGGTGGGACAGGGGATCAGCCCCAGCATTTT. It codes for CASSPGGGTGDQPQHF.